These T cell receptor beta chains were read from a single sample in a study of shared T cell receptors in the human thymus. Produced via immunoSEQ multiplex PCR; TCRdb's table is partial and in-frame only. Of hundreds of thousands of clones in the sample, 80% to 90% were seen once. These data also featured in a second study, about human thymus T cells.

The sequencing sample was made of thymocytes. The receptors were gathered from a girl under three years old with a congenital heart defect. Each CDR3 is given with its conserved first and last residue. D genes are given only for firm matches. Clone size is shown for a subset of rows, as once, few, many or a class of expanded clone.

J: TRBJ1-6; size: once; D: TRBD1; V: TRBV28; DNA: TGTGCCAGCAGTGCACCCCGACAGGGTTCCTATAATTCACCCCTCCACTTT; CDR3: CASSAPRQGSYNSPLHF
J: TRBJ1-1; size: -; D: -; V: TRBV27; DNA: TGTGCCAGCAGTTTACAATTCTCGGTGAACACTGAAGCTTTCTTT; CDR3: CASSLQFSVNTEAFF
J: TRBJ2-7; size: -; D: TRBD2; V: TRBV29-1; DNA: TGCAGCGTCCCTAGCGGGGGGCGACCCTACGAGCAGTACTTC; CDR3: CSVPSGGRPYEQYF
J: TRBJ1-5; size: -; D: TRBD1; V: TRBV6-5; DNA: TGTGCCAGCAGTTCCAGGGGGCTGGGCAATCAGCCCCAGCATTTT; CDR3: CASSSRGLGNQPQHF
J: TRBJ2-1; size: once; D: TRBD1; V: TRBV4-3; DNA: TGCGCCAGCAGCTCAGGGGGCAATGAGCAGTTCTTC; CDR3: CASSSGGNEQFF
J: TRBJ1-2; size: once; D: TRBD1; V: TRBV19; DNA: TGTGCCAGTAGTATAGGGGCAGGGGGCAACTATGGCTACACCTTC; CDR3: CASSIGAGGNYGYTF
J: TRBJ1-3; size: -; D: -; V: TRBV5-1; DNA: TGCGCCAGCAGTCCAGACAGCTACTCTGGAAACACCATATATTTT; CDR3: CASSPDSYSGNTIYF
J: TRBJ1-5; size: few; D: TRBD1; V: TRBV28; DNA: TGTGCCAGCAGTGGACAGGGCCCGTATAGCAATCAGCCCCAGCATTTT; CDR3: CASSGQGPYSNQPQHF
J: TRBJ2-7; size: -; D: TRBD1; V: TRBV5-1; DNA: TGCGCCAGCAGCTTAGGTCACGGGACAGGGACCTACGAGCAGTACTTC; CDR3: CASSLGHGTGTYEQYF
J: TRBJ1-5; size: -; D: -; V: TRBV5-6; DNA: TGTGCCAGCAGCTTGGCCGTACAGGGCCAGGTAGGCAATCAGCCCCAGCATTTT; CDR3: CASSLAVQGQVGNQPQHF
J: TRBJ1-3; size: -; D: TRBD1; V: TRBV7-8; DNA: TGTGCCAGCAGCTTAGAGGTCAGGGGGCCAGGAAACACCATATATTTT; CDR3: CASSLEVRGPGNTIYF
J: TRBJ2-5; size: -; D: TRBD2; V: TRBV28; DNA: TGTGCCAGCAGTTTATTCGGGTCGGGTGCTAGCGGGGGGCAAGAGACCCAGTACTTC; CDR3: CASSLFGSGASGGQETQYF
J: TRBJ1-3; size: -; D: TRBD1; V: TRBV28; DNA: TGTGCCAGCAGTTTATACCCGGGACAGGGCGGTTCTGGAAACACCATATATTTT; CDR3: CASSLYPGQGGSGNTIYF
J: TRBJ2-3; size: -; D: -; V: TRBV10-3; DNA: TGTGCCATCAGTAGACCTAGCTCCGATACGCAGTATTTT; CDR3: CAISRPSSDTQYF
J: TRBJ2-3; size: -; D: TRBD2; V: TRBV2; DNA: TGTGCCAGCGGTCTGGGGCTAGCGGGGGGGGATAGCACAGATACGCAGTATTTT; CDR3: CASGLGLAGGDSTDTQYF
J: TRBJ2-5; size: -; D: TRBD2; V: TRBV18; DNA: TGTGCCAGCTCACCAGGGACTAGCGGGGGTCGAGAGACCCAGTACTTC; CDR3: CASSPGTSGGRETQYF
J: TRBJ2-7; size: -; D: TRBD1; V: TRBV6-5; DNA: TGTGCCAGCAGCCTTGCGACAGGGGATCAAGCCGAGCAGTACTTC; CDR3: CASSLATGDQAEQYF
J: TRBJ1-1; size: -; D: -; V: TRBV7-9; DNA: TGTGCCAGCAGCGATACCACAGGCCTGAACACTGAAGCTTTCTTT; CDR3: CASSDTTGLNTEAFF
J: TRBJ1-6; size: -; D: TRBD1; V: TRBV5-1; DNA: TGCGCCAGCAGCCCCATATGGGGACAGCTAAATTCACCCCTCCACTTT; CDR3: CASSPIWGQLNSPLHF
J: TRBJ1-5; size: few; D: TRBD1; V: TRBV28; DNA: TGTGCCAGCAGTCTCAGCGGGGACAGGGAGAATCCCAATCAGCCCCAGCATTTT; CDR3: CASSLSGDRENPNQPQHF
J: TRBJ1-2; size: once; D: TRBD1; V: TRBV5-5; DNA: TGTGCCAGCAGCTTGGGGGGGACAGTAGCCTTC; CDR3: CASSLGGTVAF
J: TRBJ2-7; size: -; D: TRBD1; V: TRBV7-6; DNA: TGTGCCAGCAGCTTAGGACAGGGTACCCCCTGGAGCTCCTACGAGCAGTACTTC; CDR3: CASSLGQGTPWSSYEQYF
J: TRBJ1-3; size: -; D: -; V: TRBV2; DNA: TGTGCCAGCAGGTCGGGACTCGGAAACACCATATATTTT; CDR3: CASRSGLGNTIYF
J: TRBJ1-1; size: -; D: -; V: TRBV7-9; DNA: TGTGCCAGCAGCAGCAGGGGGAACACTGAAGCTTTCTTT; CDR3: CASSSRGNTEAFF
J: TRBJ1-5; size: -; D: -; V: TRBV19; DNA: TGTGCCAGTAGTATAGAGTGGAGGTTCTATAGCAATCAGCCCCAGCATTTT; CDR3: CASSIEWRFYSNQPQHF
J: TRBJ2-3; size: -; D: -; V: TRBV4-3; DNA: TGCGCCAGCAGCTACAGAAGTTCTAGCACAGATACGCAGTATTTT; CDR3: CASSYRSSSTDTQYF
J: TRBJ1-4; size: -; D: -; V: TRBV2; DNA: TGTGCCAGCAGTGAAGGTATTAGACAGCGCGAAGGGGTGCCTAATGAAAAACTGTTTTTT; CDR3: CASSEGIRQREGVPNEKLFF
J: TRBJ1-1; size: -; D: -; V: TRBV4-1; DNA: TGCGCCAGCAGCCAAGTTAACGGGGGGCTGGACACTGAAGCTTTCTTT; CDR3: CASSQVNGGLDTEAFF
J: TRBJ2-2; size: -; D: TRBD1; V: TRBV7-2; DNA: TGTGCCAGCAGCCCGTTAGGGGGAAGGGACAGCAACACCGGGGAGCTGTTTTTT; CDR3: CASSPLGGRDSNTGELFF
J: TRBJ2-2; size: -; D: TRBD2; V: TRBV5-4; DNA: TGTGCCAGCAGCTCGGGACTAGCGGGGGGGCCACGGGGCGGGGAGCTGTTTTTT; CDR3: CASSSGLAGGPRGGELFF
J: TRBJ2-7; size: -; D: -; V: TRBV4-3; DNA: TGCGCCAGCAGCCAGGGGGGGGGCACCGGGCCCTACGAGCAGTACTTC; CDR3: CASSQGGGTGPYEQYF
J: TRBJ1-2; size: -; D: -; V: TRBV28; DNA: TGTGCCAGCAGGCTCTCGTGGGGCCGCGGCTACACCTTC; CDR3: CASRLSWGRGYTF
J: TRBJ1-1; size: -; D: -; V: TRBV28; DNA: TGTGCCAGCAGTCTCCCCCTCGGTGCGGGGGGCACTGAAGCTTTCTTT; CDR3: CASSLPLGAGGTEAFF